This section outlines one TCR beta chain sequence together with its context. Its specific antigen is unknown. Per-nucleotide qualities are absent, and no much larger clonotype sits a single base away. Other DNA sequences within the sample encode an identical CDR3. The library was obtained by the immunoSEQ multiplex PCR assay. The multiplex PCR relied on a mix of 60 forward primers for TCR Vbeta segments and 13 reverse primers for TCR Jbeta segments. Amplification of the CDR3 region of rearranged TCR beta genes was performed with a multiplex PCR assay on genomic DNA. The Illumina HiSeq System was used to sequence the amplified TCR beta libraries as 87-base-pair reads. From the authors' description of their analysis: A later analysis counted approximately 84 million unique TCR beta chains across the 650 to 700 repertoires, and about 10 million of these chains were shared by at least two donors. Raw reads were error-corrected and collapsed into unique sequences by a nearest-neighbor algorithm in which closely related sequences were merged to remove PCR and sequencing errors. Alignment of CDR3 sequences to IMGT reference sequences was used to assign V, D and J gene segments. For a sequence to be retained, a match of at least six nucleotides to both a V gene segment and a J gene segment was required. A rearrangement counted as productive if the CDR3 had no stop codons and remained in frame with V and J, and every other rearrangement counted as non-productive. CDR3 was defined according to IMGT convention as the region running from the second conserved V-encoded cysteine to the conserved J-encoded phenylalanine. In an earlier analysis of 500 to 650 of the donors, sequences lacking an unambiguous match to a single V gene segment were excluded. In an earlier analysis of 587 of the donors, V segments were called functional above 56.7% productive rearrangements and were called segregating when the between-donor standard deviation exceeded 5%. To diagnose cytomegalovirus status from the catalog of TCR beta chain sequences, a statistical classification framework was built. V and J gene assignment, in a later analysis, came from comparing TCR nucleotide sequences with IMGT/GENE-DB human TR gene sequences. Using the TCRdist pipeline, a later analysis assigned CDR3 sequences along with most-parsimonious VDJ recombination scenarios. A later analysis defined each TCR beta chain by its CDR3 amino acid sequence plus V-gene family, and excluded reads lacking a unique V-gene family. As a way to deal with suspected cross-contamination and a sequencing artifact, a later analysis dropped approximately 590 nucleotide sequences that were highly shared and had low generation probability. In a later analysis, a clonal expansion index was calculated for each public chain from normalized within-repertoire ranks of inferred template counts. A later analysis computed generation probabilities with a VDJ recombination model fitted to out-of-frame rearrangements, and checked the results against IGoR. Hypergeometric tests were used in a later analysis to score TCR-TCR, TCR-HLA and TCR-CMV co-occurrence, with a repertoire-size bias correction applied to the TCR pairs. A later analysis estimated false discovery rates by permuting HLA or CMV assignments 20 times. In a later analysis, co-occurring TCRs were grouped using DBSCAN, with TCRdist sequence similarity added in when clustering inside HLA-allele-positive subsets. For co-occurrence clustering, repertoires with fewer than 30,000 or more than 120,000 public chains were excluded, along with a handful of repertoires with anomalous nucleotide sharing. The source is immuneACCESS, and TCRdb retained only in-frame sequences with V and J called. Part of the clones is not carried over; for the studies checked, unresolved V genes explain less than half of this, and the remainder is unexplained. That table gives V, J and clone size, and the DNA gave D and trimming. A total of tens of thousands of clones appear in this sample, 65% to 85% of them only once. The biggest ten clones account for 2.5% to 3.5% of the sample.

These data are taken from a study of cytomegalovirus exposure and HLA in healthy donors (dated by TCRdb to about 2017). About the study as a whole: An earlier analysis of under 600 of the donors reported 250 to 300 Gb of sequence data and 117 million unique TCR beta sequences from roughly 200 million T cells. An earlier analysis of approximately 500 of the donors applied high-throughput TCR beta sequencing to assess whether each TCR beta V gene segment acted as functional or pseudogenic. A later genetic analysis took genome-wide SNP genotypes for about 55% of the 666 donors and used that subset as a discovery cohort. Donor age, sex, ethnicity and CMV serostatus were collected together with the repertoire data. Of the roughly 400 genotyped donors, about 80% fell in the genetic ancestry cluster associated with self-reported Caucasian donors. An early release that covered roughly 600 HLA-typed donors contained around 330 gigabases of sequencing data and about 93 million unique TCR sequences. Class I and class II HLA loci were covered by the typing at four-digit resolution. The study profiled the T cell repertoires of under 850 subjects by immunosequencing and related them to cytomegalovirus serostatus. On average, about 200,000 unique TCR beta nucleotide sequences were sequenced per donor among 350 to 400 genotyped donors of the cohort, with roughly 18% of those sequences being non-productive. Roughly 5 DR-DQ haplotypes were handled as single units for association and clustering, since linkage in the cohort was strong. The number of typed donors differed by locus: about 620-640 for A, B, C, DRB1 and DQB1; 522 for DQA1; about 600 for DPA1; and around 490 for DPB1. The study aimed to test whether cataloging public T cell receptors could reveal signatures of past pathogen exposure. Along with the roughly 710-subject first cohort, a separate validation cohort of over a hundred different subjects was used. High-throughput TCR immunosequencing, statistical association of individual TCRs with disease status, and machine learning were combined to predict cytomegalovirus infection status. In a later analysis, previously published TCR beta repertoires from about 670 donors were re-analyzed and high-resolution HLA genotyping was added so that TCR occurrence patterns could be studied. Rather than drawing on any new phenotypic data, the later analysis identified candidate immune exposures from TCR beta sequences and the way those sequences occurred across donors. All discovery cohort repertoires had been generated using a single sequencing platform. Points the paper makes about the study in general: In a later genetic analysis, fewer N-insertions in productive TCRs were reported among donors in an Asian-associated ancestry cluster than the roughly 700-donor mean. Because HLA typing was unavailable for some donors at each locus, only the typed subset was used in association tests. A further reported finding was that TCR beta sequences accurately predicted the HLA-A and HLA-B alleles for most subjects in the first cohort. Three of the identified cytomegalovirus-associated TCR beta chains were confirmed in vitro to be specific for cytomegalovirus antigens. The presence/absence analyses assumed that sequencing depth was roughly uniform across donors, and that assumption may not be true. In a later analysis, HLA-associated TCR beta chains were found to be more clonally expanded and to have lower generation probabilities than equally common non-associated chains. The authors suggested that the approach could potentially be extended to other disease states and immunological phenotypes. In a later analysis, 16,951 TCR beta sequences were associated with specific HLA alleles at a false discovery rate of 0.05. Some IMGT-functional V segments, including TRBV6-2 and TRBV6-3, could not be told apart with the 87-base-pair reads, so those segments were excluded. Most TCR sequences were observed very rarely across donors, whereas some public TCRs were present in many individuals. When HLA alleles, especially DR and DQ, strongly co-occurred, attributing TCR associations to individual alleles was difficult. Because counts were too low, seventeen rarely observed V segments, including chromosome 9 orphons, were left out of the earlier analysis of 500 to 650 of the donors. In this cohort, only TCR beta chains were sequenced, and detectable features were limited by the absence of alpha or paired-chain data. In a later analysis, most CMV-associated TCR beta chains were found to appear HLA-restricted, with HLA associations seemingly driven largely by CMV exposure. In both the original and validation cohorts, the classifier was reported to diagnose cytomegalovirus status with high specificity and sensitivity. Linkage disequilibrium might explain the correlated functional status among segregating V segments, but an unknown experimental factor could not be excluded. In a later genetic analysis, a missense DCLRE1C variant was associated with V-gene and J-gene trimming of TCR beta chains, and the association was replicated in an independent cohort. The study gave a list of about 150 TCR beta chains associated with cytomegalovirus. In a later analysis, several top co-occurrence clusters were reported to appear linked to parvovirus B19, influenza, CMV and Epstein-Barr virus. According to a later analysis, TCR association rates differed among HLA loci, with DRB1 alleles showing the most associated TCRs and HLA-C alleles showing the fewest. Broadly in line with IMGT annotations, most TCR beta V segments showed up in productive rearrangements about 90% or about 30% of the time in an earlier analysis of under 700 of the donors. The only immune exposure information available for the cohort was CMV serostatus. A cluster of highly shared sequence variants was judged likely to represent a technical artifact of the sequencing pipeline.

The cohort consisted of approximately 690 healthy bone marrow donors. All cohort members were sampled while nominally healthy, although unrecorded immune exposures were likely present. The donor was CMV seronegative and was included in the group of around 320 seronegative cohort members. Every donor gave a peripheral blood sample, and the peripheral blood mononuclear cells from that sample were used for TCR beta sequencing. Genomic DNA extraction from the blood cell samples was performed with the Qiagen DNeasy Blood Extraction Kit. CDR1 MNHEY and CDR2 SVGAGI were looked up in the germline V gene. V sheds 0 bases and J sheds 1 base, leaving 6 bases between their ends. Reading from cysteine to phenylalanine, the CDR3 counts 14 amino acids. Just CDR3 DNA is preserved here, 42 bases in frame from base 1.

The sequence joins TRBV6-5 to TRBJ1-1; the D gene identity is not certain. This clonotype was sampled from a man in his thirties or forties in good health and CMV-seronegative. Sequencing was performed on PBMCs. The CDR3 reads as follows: CASSYSRRNTEAFF. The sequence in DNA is TGTGCCAGCAGTTACTCTAGGAGGAACACTGAAGCTTTCTTT.